This TCR beta chain emerged from a study of CD8 T cells in ankylosing spondylitis. General study points: The authors reported significant enrichment of disease-linked clones in matched ankylosing spondylitis synovial fluid. Blood of patients with ankylosing spondylitis appeared to be characterized by a TCR beta motif of several highly homologous variants.

MiXCR was run by TCRdb on the 5' RACE reads, yielding one entry per CDR3 protein. The profile shows about 190,000 distinct CDR3 sequences, around 13% of them singletons. This clonotype appeared many times. No antigen is known for it. V lost 3 bases, J lost 4 bases, and 10 bases lay in between. The CDR3 is made up of 13 amino acids. The chain carries TRBV12-3 or TRBV12-4 and TRBJ2-7; D gene uncertain. This receptor was identified in a female donor with ankylosing spondylitis or in good health (not recorded which). The sample consisted of blood, either unsorted or a sorted T cell fraction (not recorded which). CDR3 DNA sequence: TGTGCCAGCAGTTTGAGACGGTCGTACGAGCAGTACTTC. Protein: CASSLRRSYEQYF.